This T cell receptor beta chain is from a study of graft-versus-host responses after intestinal transplantation. Study-wide results and caveats: Analysis identified GvH clones in recipient marrow, with some appearing first in ileum or blood. Subjects displaying graft-donor T cell macrochimerism possessed elevated graft-versus-host to host-versus-graft clonal ratios inside allografts.

Concerning this clone: Its antigen is currently unknown.

The CDR3 extends over 16 amino acids. Germline CDR1 MGHDK, CDR2 SYGVNS. The V end lost 0 bases, the J end lost 0 bases, and 11 bases lay between the germline ends. Profiling relied on immunoSEQ multiplex PCR, and the TCRdb table lists in-frame clones only, not all of them. The data contain around 18,000 clones, about 90% of them singletons. The V gene is TRBV25-1, the J gene TRBJ1-2; D gene uncertain. The starting material was PBMCs, obtained approximately 110 days after intestinal transplant. The TCR was taken from a human patient who received an intestinal transplant, so some T cells may come from the graft donor. The CDR3 here is CASSEYRSGTNYGYTF. The CDR3 coding sequence is TGTGCCAGCAGTGAATATCGATCCGGGACTAACTATGGCTACACCTTC.